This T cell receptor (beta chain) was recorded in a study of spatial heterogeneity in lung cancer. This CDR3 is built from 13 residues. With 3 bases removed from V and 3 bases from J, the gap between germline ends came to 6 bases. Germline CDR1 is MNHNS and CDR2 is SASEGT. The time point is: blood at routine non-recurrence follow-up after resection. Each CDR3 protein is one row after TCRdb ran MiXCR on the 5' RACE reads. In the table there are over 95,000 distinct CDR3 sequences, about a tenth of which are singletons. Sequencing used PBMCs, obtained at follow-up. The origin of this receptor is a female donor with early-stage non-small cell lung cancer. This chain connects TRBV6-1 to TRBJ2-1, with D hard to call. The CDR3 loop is CASSEQNYNEQFF. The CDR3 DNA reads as TGTGCCAGCAGTGAGCAGAACTACAATGAGCAGTTCTTC.